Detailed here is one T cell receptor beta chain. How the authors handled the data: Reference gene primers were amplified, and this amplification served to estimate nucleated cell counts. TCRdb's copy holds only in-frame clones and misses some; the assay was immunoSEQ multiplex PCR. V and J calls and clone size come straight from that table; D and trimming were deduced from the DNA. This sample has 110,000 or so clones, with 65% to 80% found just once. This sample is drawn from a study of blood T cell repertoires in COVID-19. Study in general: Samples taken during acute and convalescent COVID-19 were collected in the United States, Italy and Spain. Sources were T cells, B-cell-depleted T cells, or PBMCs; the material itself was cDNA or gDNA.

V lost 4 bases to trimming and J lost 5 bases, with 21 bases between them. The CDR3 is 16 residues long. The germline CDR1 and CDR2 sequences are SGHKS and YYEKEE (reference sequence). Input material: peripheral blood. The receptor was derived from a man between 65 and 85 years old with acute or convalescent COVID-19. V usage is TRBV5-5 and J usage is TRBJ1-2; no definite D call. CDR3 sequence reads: CASSAQLQVPGYGYTF. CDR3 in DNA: TGTGCCAGCAGCGCACAACTACAAGTCCCCGGGTATGGCTACACCTTC.